This TCR beta chain was identified in a study of T-cell memory formation after mild COVID-19. This CDR3 is built from 15 residues. Broader study findings: The study found balanced CD4/CD8 in clones contracting day 15 to 85 and a CD4+ lean in later expanders.

One entry per CDR3 protein results from TCRdb running MiXCR on the 5' RACE reads. Of approximately 150,000 distinct CDR3 sequences listed, about 5.7% are singletons. Comment on this clonotype: The target antigen is unknown.

This receptor was obtained from an adult woman who had mild COVID-19 (a few samples of this study predate the infection). Cell type and time point are not known. The sequencing input was PBMCs or a T cell subset sorted from them (not recorded which). The gene calls are TRBV21-1 and TRBJ2-1; whether TRBD1, the table's D call, matches the DNA was not checked. TRBV21-1 is reported as a pseudogene. The CDR3 reads CASSKVRPGATKQFF. The CDR3 DNA sequence: TGTGCCAGCAGCAAAGTAAGGCCCGGCGCCACTAAGCAGTTCTTC.